This TCR beta chain derives from a study of blood T cell repertoires in COVID-19. Study-level background: COVID-19 samples collected from the United States, Italy and Spain covered acute and convalescent phases.

As processed by the authors: Cell counts per sample came from amplifying reference gene primers. Repertoires were generated with immunoSEQ multiplex PCR, while TCRdb's copy carries only in-frame clones and drops some. Clone size and the V and J calls come from that table; the DNA yielded D and trimming. The repertoire consists of 200,000 or so clones, with 81% occurring once and the leading ten covering roughly 12%. It was during active infection that Seattle patients were enrolled and then longitudinally followed. V trimming: 5 bases; J trimming: 5 bases; junction bases outside the gene matches: 8. Germline CDR1 is SGHTA and CDR2 is FQGNSA. CDR3 length: 14 amino acids.

Sequencing was done on a sample of peripheral blood. The receptor comes from a woman aged 80 or over with COVID-19, enrolled during active disease. This chain uses TRBV7-2 with TRBJ1-2; 7 nucleotides match TRBD1. This chain's CDR3 is CASSTRDSFYGYTF. Written as DNA, the CDR3 is TGTGCCAGCAGCACCCGGGACAGCTTTTATGGCTACACCTTC.